The 17 T cell receptor beta chains in this list originate from one sample, sequenced in a study of T cell clonality in common variable immunodeficiency. Study conclusions and caveats: Fewer deletions and N-nucleotide insertions were reportedly seen in common variable immunodeficiency TCR beta sequences.

No antigen has been identified for these receptors. The assay was immunoSEQ multiplex PCR, and TCRdb's table has in-frame clones only and misses some. The sample contains about 8,000 clones, none occurring once; 20% to 25% lies in the top ten. Sequencing used peripheral blood mononuclear cells. The receptor source for this set is a human donor with common variable immunodeficiency.

To note about this clone: The read terminates 3 residues ahead of where the CDR3 ends, so the germline J gene completes it. The rearrangement links TRBV30 to TRBJ1-5, with 7 bases fitting TRBD1. V lost 0 bases to trimming and J lost 2 bases; unmatched junction nucleotides: 4. CDR3 length equals 15 residues. Germline CDR1 and CDR2: GTSNPN and SVGIG (reference sequence). CDR3 loop: CAWSVSGGRNQPQHF. The DNA read from the CDR3 is TGTGCCTGGAGTGTATCAGGGGGTCGCAATCAGCCC.

In this sample, this clone turned up many times. The sequence runs out 3 residues before the end of the CDR3; the remainder is reconstructed from the germline J gene. V usage is TRBV4-1 and J usage is TRBJ2-1; D possibly corresponds to TRBD1 (5 bases). Trimming shortened V by 3 bases and J by 2 bases, and 8 bases separated the two germline ends. The CDR3 is 14 amino acids. Germline V gives CDR1 MGHRA, CDR2 YSYEKL. This chain's CDR3 is CASSHGAAYNEQFF. The CDR3 bases that were read are TGCGCCAGCAGCCATGGGGCGGCCTACAATGAG.

Many counts were recorded for this clone. The DNA ends 3 residues before the CDR3 does, and the rest of the CDR3 is filled in from the germline J gene. The J gene is TRBJ2-7, the V gene TRBV20-1; 9 bases fit TRBD1. Germline trimming cut 5 bases from V and 4 bases from J; bases unmatched to any gene: 9. CDR3 size: 14 residues. Germline CDR1 is DFQATT and CDR2 is SNEGSKA (reference sequence). Incomplete CDR3 DNA: TGCAGTGCTCCGCGGACAGGGGCTGCGTACGAG. It encodes CSAPRTGAAYE. The entire CDR3 is CSAPRTGAAYEQYF.

Details on this clone: The read comes to an end 3 residues before the CDR3 does, leaving the germline J gene to fill in the end. The chain links TRBV18 to TRBJ2-3; 14 nucleotides match TRBD2. Germline lookup yields CDR1 KGHSH and CDR2 LQKENI. Trimming at V came to 1 base and at J to 3 bases, leaving 6 bases not matched to a gene. The CDR3 is made up of 18 amino acids. CDR3 bases read: TGTGCCAGCTCACCACGACTAGCGGGAGGGCCAGGAACAGATACG. Its protein product is CASSPRLAGGPGTDT. The entire CDR3 protein is CASSPRLAGGPGTDTQYF.

This clone was observed a handful of times. The CDR3 extends 3 residues past the end of the read, so its final part is completed from the germline J gene. The V and J genes are TRBV2 and TRBJ2-3; D unresolved. CDR3 size: 13 residues. Trimming took 1 base from V and 1 from J, leaving 3 bases between them. CDR1 is SNHLY and CDR2 is FYNNEI in the germline V gene. The sequenced part of the CDR3 DNA is TGTGCCAGCAGTGAAGAGCGCACAGATACG. This encodes CASSEERTDT. The full CDR3 protein is CASSEERTDTQYF.

By frequency in the sample, this clone is medium-sized. Sequencing ends 3 residues short of the CDR3 end; the germline J gene provides the rest. The rearrangement uses TRBV9 and TRBJ2-1; TRBD2 agrees at 10 bases. The CDR3 length is 17 residues. Germline CDR1 is SGDLS and CDR2 is YYNGEE. With V trimmed by 0 bases and J by 6 bases, 9 bases remained unmatched. Incomplete CDR3 DNA: TGTGCCAGCAGCGTAGGGGTAGCGGGAGGCCCTTCCAATGAG. This encodes CASSVGVAGGPSNE. In full, the CDR3 is CASSVGVAGGPSNEQFF.

Turning to this clone: Read data end 3 residues before the CDR3 end; the end is taken from the germline J gene. The V and J genes are TRBV5-5 and TRBJ1-2; D is possibly TRBD1 (5 bases). This CDR3 contains 14 residues. Trimming took off 5 bases at V and 4 bases at J, with 15 bases between the two ends. The germline V gene encodes CDR1 SGHKS and CDR2 YYEKEE (reference sequence). The CDR3 reads CASRGLSTPYGYTF. Incomplete CDR3 DNA: TGTGCCAGCAGGGGACTTTCGACCCCCTATGGC.

As to this clone: The CDR3 end lies 3 residues beyond the end of the read and is filled in from the germline J gene. The chain joins TRBV19 to TRBJ2-3; 7 bases are a match to TRBD2. Germline-derived CDR1 and CDR2 are LNHDA and SQIVND (reference sequence). The length of the CDR3 is 14 residues. V lost 7 bases and J lost 2; bases outside the gene matches: 6. CDR3 DNA (partial): TGTGCCAGTAAGCTAGCGGAGATCACAGATACG. Amino acids: CASKLAEITDT. The entire CDR3 protein reads CASKLAEITDTQYF.

Concerning this clone itself: The read halts 3 residues ahead of the CDR3 end, with the missing end drawn from the germline J gene. This sequence joins TRBV6-2 or TRBV6-3 and TRBJ2-2, with a possible D match to TRBD1 (5 bases). Trimming took off 6 bases at V and 7 bases at J, with 12 bases between the two ends. Germline V gene data show CDR1 as MNHEY and CDR2 as SVGEGT. CDR3 length: 13 residues. The CDR3 is CASSQGAGGELFF. CDR3 DNA, as far as it was read: TGTGCCAGCAGCCAAGGGGCAGGCGGGGAG.

This clone is labeled as medium-sized. Sequencing ends 3 residues short of the CDR3 end; the germline J gene provides the rest. The V and J genes are TRBV14 and TRBJ1-1; D is perhaps TRBD1 (5 bases). Germline CDR1 reads SGHDN; CDR2 reads FVKESK. The CDR3 loop spans 14 amino acids. Trimming removed 2 bases from V and 6 bases from J, with 13 bases in between. Incomplete CDR3 DNA: TGTGCCAGCAGCCAAAAAAACGGGGGGTCTGAA. Its protein product is CASSQKNGGSE. The full CDR3 sequence reads CASSQKNGGSEAFF.

This clone has a handful of counts. Read data end 3 residues before the CDR3 end; the end is taken from the germline J gene. The chain couples TRBV10-2 to TRBJ2-1; TRBD2 matches at 12 bases. The CDR3 runs to 16 residues. V shed 4 bases, J shed 4 bases, and the junction held 5 bases outside the gene matches. CDR1 and CDR2 from the germline V gene are WSHSY and SAAADI. Here the CDR3 reads CASSGPSGREYNEQFF. The sequenced part of the CDR3 DNA is TGCGCCAGCAGTGGGCCTAGCGGGAGGGAGTACAATGAG.

As to this clone: The CDR3 end falls 3 residues outside the read, so it is completed with the germline J gene. The V call is TRBV2, the J call TRBJ2-2, with 7 bases lining up with TRBD1. In germline, CDR1 is SNHLY, CDR2 FYNNEI. This CDR3 contains 13 residues. Trimming removed 5 bases from V and 7 bases from J; junction bases left unmatched: 4. Partial CDR3 DNA: TGTGCCAGCAGTCTTACAGGGGTCGGGGAG. Translating gives CASSLTGVGE. The CDR3 reads in full as CASSLTGVGELFF.

The sample holds many counts of this clone. The read ends 3 residues shy of where the CDR3 ends; the end is completed using the germline J gene. V is TRBV20-1 and J is TRBJ2-7, with a possible D match to TRBD1 (6 bases). The CDR3 loop spans 15 amino acids. CDR1 is DFQATT and CDR2 is SNEGSKA in the germline V gene (reference sequence). Deletions cut 5 bases from V and 6 bases from J, with 23 bases between. CDR3 bases read: TGCAGTGCTCAAGACTTTAGACAGGCACTTGGCGAG. Translating it yields CSAQDFRQALGE. The whole CDR3 is CSAQDFRQALGEQYF.

Only a few counts were recorded for this clone. The CDR3 end falls 3 residues outside the read, so it is completed with the germline J gene. This chain joins TRBV30 and TRBJ2-7, with a weak D call TRBD1 (6 bases). The CDR3 has 15 residues. Trimming left V 3 bases short and J 6 bases short, with 21 bases between. The germline CDR1 and CDR2 sequences are GTSNPN and SVGIG (reference sequence). Partial CDR3 DNA: TGTGCCTGGAGGGGACCCGTTCAGGGGCGCGCCGAG. Its translation is CAWRGPVQGRAE. The whole CDR3 protein reads CAWRGPVQGRAEQYF.

This clone showed up just a few times. The CDR3 extends 3 residues past the end of the read, so its final part is completed from the germline J gene. The chain links TRBV7-3 to TRBJ2-3, with TRBD2 matching 7 bases. CDR1 is SGHTA and CDR2 is FQGTGA in the germline V gene. The CDR3 extends over 16 amino acids. V gave up 3 bases and J gave up 2 bases; unmatched junction bases: 8. CDR3 protein: CASSFGAGRDTDTQYF. The sequenced part of the CDR3 DNA is TGTGCCAGCAGCTTCGGAGCGGGGAGGGACACAGATACG.

This clone was counted ten times or more. From the germline J gene comes the end of the CDR3, since the read stops 3 residues before it. The gene calls are TRBV6-4 and TRBJ1-1, with 7 nucleotides matching TRBD1. The CDR3 runs to 13 residues. Trimming cost V 6 bases and J 3 bases; bases outside gene matches: 4. Germline-derived CDR1 and CDR2 are MRHNA and SNTAGT. CDR3 DNA, as far as it was read: TGTGCCAGCAGAGATGACAGGGACACTGAA. This gives the protein CASRDDRDTE. The whole CDR3 is CASRDDRDTEAFF.

This clone is judged medium-sized (0.01 to 0.1%). The observed sequence ends 3 residues before the CDR3 terminus, with the missing tail filled in from the germline J gene. The chain has TRBV9 and TRBJ2-1; 8 bases line up with TRBD2. CDR1 is SGDLS and CDR2 is YYNGEE in the germline V gene. J was trimmed by 6 bases and V by 2 bases; bases with no gene match: 13. The CDR3 extends over 17 amino acids. CDR3 DNA (partial): TGTGCCAGCAGCGTGGGGAATAGAGGTCTAGCGGGCAATGAG. Its protein is CASSVGNRGLAGNE. The CDR3 in full is CASSVGNRGLAGNEQFF.